This T cell receptor beta chain was sequenced for a study of T cell repertoires in ileal Crohn's disease. About the research overall: Surgery for a complication: stricturing in 61%, penetrating in 39%.

General observations from the study: High-frequency clones were more common in sorted CD8 than CD4 cells. Clonality above 26.8% at surgery always came with endoscopic recurrence.

As to this clone: The antigen remains unidentified.

Germline CDR1 is MDHEN and CDR2 is SYDVKM. The V and J ends lost 5 bases and 6 bases, in that order; junction bases with no gene match: 10. This CDR3 comprises 15 residues. TCRB immunosequencing input was roughly 530 nanograms of biopsy DNA per sample. The method was immunoSEQ multiplex PCR; TCRdb's version includes in-frame clones alone and lacks a portion of them. Altogether several thousand clones are present, around 84% being singletons, with the ten largest covering about 12%. Sequenced input: ileal tissue. The genes are TRBV28 and TRBJ1-5; 7 bases align to TRBD1. The sequence derives from an adult with Crohn's disease. CDR3 DNA sequence: TGTGCCAGCAGTCCGAACGACAGGGCTCGTCAGCCCCAGCATTTT. This translates into CASSPNDRARQPQHF.